A single sample is the source of the 27 T cell receptor beta chains below, sequenced in a study of blood T cell repertoires in COVID-19 (dated by TCRdb to 2018 to 2020). Receptors were amplified or captured by the immunoSEQ multiplex PCR assay. Drawn from immuneACCESS, this table holds only the in-frame rearrangements with V and J called that TCRdb kept. Clones are partly lost; checked studies trace under half to an unresolved V gene and leave the rest unexplained. This sample holds 350,000 to 400,000 clones; 70% to 90% were observed only once. About 1.1% of the sample rests with the top ten. Sequencing was carried out using PBMCs or T cells enriched from blood (not recorded which). These receptors came from a woman younger than 35 who had recovered from COVID-19.

The V gene is TRBV6-2 or TRBV6-3, the J gene TRBJ2-5; tentatively, D is TRBD1 (7 bases). Germline V gene lookup returns CDR1 MNHEY and CDR2 SVGEGT. Between the trimmed V and J ends, which lost 5 bases and 5 bases, there was a span of 15 bases. CDR3 length: 14 amino acids. The CDR3 is CASSQGGEQETQYF. DNA of the CDR3: TGTGCCAGCAGTCAGGGGGGCGAACAGGAGACCCAGTACTTC.

This clone has just one count. The V gene is TRBV6-4, the J gene TRBJ2-1, with 9 bases lining up with TRBD2. The V and J ends lost 3 bases and 5 bases, in that order; junction bases with no gene match: 5. Looked up from germline, CDR1 is MRHNA and CDR2 is SNTAGT. The CDR3 has 15 amino acids. CDR3 loop: CASSEKAGGHNEQFF. The CDR3, as DNA: TGTGCCAGCAGTGAGAAAGCGGGGGGCCACAATGAGCAGTTCTTC.

This chain joins TRBV7-3 and TRBJ2-1, with 11 bases identical to TRBD2. With 6 bases clipped from V and 7 bases from J, the junction kept 5 bases outside the gene matches. Germline assignment: CDR1 SGHTA and CDR2 FQGTGA. The CDR3 runs 14 residues. CDR3 sequence: CASRVAGGQNEQFF. CDR3 bases: TGTGCCAGCAGGGTAGCGGGGGGGCAGAATGAGCAGTTCTTC.

The table lists this clone with a count of one. V is TRBV15 and J is TRBJ2-1; TRBD2 matches at 8 bases. J gave up 0 bases and V 5 bases, and 21 bases lay outside the gene matches. Germline V gene data show CDR1 as LNHNV and CDR2 as YYDKDF (reference sequence). The CDR3 has 21 residues. CDR3 region: CATSGESSGLTPWSSYNEQFF. CDR3 nucleotides: TGTGCCACCAGCGGCGAATCTAGCGGGTTAACTCCGTGGAGCTCCTACAATGAGCAGTTCTTC.

The chain uses TRBV3-1 (or the pseudogene TRBV3-2) and TRBJ2-7; 12 bases map to TRBD2. CDR1 LGHDT and CDR2 YNNKEL come from the germline V gene (reference sequence). V dropped 1 base and J dropped 3; count of bases not matched to a gene: 16. This CDR3 is 20 amino acids long. The CDR3 here is CASSQGVLLAGGPIVYEQYF. The CDR3 DNA reads TGTGCCAGCAGCCAAGGAGTTTTACTAGCGGGGGGACCCATTGTCTACGAGCAGTACTTC.

The gene calls are TRBV6-1 and TRBJ1-5, with 8 bases aligning to TRBD1. V shed 6 bases, J shed 3 bases, and the junction held 10 bases outside the gene matches. Germline CDR1 MNHNS, CDR2 SASEGT. The CDR3 contains 16 residues. The CDR3 DNA sequence: TGTGCCAGCAGCGAAATCCGGGACAGGTACAATCAGCCCCAGCATTTT. Encoded protein: CASSEIRDRYNQPQHF.

This chain links TRBV24-1 with TRBJ2-2; 9 bases map to TRBD1. Looked up from germline, CDR1 is KGHDR and CDR2 is SFDVKD. This CDR3 comprises 17 residues. V shed 3 bases and J 4 bases; nucleotides not matched to a gene: 8. The CDR3: CATSDPRQGELTGELFF. Written as DNA, the CDR3 is TGTGCCACCAGTGATCCTCGACAGGGGGAACTCACCGGGGAGCTGTTTTTT.

This rearrangement joins TRBV9 to TRBJ2-1; TRBD2 aligns across 8 bases. The length of the CDR3 is 14 residues. After removal of 6 bases from V and 3 bases from J, the junction contained 5 bases not matched to a gene. Per germline, CDR1 SGDLS and CDR2 YYNGEE. CDR3 DNA: TGTGCCAGCACCCTCGGGACTAGCTACAATGAGCAGTTCTTC. The encoded protein is CASTLGTSYNEQFF.

V usage is TRBV7-9 and J usage is TRBJ1-6; TRBD1 aligns across 7 bases. Germline loops: CDR1 SEHNR, CDR2 FQNEAQ (reference sequence). The CDR3 runs 16 residues. The junction had 13 bases not matched to a gene; V was cut back by 5 bases and J by 9 bases. For the CDR3, the DNA is TGTGCCAGCAGCACTTTACTGGACAGGACAATTTCACCCCTCCACTTT. The encoded protein is CASSTLLDRTISPLHF.

The chain employs TRBV3-1 (or the pseudogene TRBV3-2) and TRBJ1-1; no reliable D call. Trimming removed 3 bases at V and 5 bases at J, with 13 bases between. CDR1 and CDR2 (germline): LGHDT, YNNKEL (reference sequence). CDR3 length: 14 residues. In DNA, the CDR3 is TGTGCCAGCAGCCACTTGATGAGCGGGACTGAAGCTTTCTTT. Translated, it gives CASSHLMSGTEAFF.

V is TRBV9 and J is TRBJ2-2; D call uncertain. V lost 6 bases and J 6 bases, leaving 12 bases between the germline ends. The CDR3 extends over 13 amino acids. Germline-derived CDR1 and CDR2 are SGDLS and YYNGEE. The CDR3 DNA reads TGTGCCAGCACCTCGACTTCTGCCGGGGAGCTGTTTTTT. Translated, it gives CASTSTSAGELFF.

Of note for this clone: This specimen includes other DNA sequences encoding the same CDR3. The chain joins TRBV5-1 to TRBJ1-6; a weak D match, TRBD1 (5 bases). Germline V lookup: CDR1 SGHRS, CDR2 YFSETQ. Trimming removed 0 bases at V and 10 bases at J, with 11 bases between. The CDR3 is made up of 14 amino acids. The CDR3 is CASSLGQGNSPLHF. The CDR3 DNA reads as TGCGCCAGCAGCTTGGGCCAGGGAAACTCACCCCTCCACTTT.

This clone was seen more than once but under ten times. The chain employs TRBV15 and TRBJ1-5, with D possibly matching TRBD1 (5 bases). The germline V gene encodes CDR1 LNHNV and CDR2 YYDKDF (reference sequence). Trimming left V 0 bases short and J 5 bases short, with 11 bases between. This CDR3 is built from 15 residues. The CDR3 nucleotides read TGTGCCACCAGCAGAGACGGAGGGGATTATCAGCCCCAGCATTTT. It codes for CATSRDGGDYQPQHF.

Comments on this clone: Other DNA sequences in this sample translate to the same CDR3. This chain joins TRBV27 and TRBJ2-7, with D perhaps TRBD2 (5 bases). CDR1 and CDR2 (germline): MNHEY, SMNVEV (reference sequence). CDR3 size: 13 residues. Trimming removed 6 bases from V and 1 base from J, with 10 bases in between. The CDR3 here is CASSPGLSYEQYF. The CDR3 region has the DNA TGTGCCAGCAGCCCTGGACTGTCCTACGAGCAGTACTTC.

The chain combines TRBV28 with TRBJ2-7; the match to TRBD1 covers 10 bases. V trimming: 5 bases; J trimming: 6 bases; junction bases outside the gene matches: 10. This CDR3 has 15 residues. Germline CDR1 is MDHEN and CDR2 is SYDVKM. The CDR3 nucleotides read TGTGCCAGCAGTGACGGGACAGGGGAGAGGTTCGAGCAGTACTTC. It yields the protein CASSDGTGERFEQYF.

This chain joins TRBV5-1 and TRBJ1-2, with TRBD1 as a possible D gene (5 bases). V lost 3 bases and J 2 bases, leaving 11 bases between the germline ends. CDR3 length: 14 amino acids. Germline V gene sequence: CDR1 SGHRS, CDR2 YFSETQ. The CDR3 protein is CASSSPDNNYGYTF. The CDR3 DNA sequence: TGCGCCAGCAGCTCACCGGACAACAACTATGGCTACACCTTC.

CDR3: CASSLGRTRSTDTQYF. The DNA of the CDR3 is TGTGCCAGCAGCTTGGGTCGGACACGGTCTACAGATACGCAGTATTTT. The chain employs TRBV5-4 and TRBJ2-3, with a weak D call TRBD1 (5 bases). Trimming removed 0 bases at V and 3 bases at J, with 14 bases between. Germline values: CDR1 SGHNT, CDR2 YYREEE (reference sequence). The CDR3 spans 16 residues. Full variable domain (missing parts from reference TRBV5-4 and TRBJ2-3): ETGVTQSPTHLIKTRGQQVTLRCSSQSGHNTVSWYQQALGQGPQFIFQYYREEENGRGNFPPRFSGLQFPNYSSELNVNALELDDSALYLCASSLGRTRSTDTQYFGPGTRLTVL.

The chain joins TRBV30 to TRBJ1-1, with D unresolved. Germline V gene data show CDR1 as GTSNPN and CDR2 as SVGIG (reference sequence). CDR3 length: 11 residues. Between the trimmed V and J ends, which lost 4 bases and 7 bases, there was a span of 10 bases. Here the CDR3 reads CAWIGGFEAFF. The CDR3 DNA sequence: TGTGCCTGGATAGGAGGGTTTGAAGCTTTCTTT.

The rearrangement links TRBV6-5 to TRBJ1-2; 10 bases align to TRBD1. The CDR3 runs 13 residues. J lost 5 bases, V lost 4 bases, and 1 base had no gene match. Germline CDR1 MNHEY, CDR2 SVGAGI. CDR3 residues: CASSSGQGYGYTF. CDR3 nucleotide sequence: TGTGCCAGCAGTTCGGGACAGGGGTATGGCTACACCTTC.

V gene TRBV5-4 combines with J gene TRBJ1-3; D is unresolved. This CDR3 spans 15 amino acids. Deletions cut 4 bases from V and 2 bases from J, with 13 bases between. CDR1 is SGHNT and CDR2 is YYREEE in the germline V gene (reference sequence). The CDR3 is CASSRGRSTGNTIYF. The CDR3 DNA sequence: TGTGCCAGCAGCCGCGGTCGGAGTACTGGAAACACCATATATTTT.

Details on this clone: In the same sample, other DNA sequences code for this CDR3. This chain links TRBV11-2 with TRBJ1-2, with no clear D. The CDR3 runs to 13 residues. Germline CDR1 SGHAT, CDR2 FQNNGV. The V and J ends lost 1 base and 5 bases respectively, with 8 bases between them. Written as DNA, the CDR3 is TGTGCCAGCAGCTTAGGGGCAGTTTATGGCTACACCTTC. This gives the protein CASSLGAVYGYTF.

V gene TRBV5-1 combines with J gene TRBJ2-5; D is uncertain. The germline V gene encodes CDR1 SGHRS and CDR2 YFSETQ. Between the trimmed V and J ends, which lost 0 bases and 2 bases, there was a span of 8 bases. The CDR3 is 14 amino acids. The CDR3 nucleotides are TGCGCCAGCAGCTTGGCAGGCCGGCAAGAGACCCAGTACTTC. This gives the protein CASSLAGRQETQYF. The whole variable domain, filled in from reference TRBV5-1 and TRBJ2-5, reads KAGVTQTPRYLIKTRGQQVTLSCSPISGHRSVSWYQQTPGQGLQFLFEYFSETQRNKGNFPGRFSGRQFSNSRSEMNVSTLELGDSALYLCASSLAGRQETQYFGPGTRLLVL.

The V gene is TRBV7-8, the J gene TRBJ2-6; TRBD1 agrees at 10 bases. The CDR3 has 17 residues. Germline V gene lookup returns CDR1 SGHVS and CDR2 FQNEAQ. V gave up 5 bases and J gave up 1 base; unmatched junction bases: 5. The CDR3 DNA is TGTGCCAGCAGCAATACGGGACAGGGGTCTGGGGCCAACGTCCTGACTTTC. Its protein is CASSNTGQGSGANVLTF.

The chain links TRBV27 to TRBJ2-5, with D perhaps matching TRBD1 (6 bases). CDR1 MNHEY and CDR2 SMNVEV come from the germline V gene (reference sequence). The CDR3 sequence is 14 residues long. V shed 5 bases and J shed 5 bases, with 15 bases lying between them. CDR3 sequence (DNA): TGTGCCAGCAGTATGGGGGCGTACGGGGAGACCCAGTACTTC. Encoded protein: CASSMGAYGETQYF.

In nucleotides, the CDR3 is TGTGCCAGCTCACCCTACAGTGAAACTGAAGCTTTCTTT. Its translation: CASSPYSETEAFF. The gene calls are TRBV18 and TRBJ1-1; D is undetermined. This CDR3 spans 13 amino acids. Trimming took 3 bases from V and 5 from J, leaving 10 bases between them. Germline V gene lookup returns CDR1 KGHSH and CDR2 LQKENI. The complete variable domain, with remaining parts taken from reference TRBV18 and TRBJ1-1, reads NAGVMQNPRHLVRRRGQEARLRCSPMKGHSHVYWYRQLPEEGLKFMVYLQKENIIDESGMPKERFSAEFPKEGPSILRIQQVVRGDSAAYFCASSPYSETEAFFGQGTRLTVV.

V usage is TRBV6-6 and J usage is TRBJ2-2; TRBD2 is a possible D gene (7 bases). Trimming pared 5 bases from V and 0 bases from J, leaving 13 bases between. Germline CDR1 and CDR2: MNHNY and SVGAGI (reference sequence). The CDR3 loop spans 16 amino acids. CDR3 coding DNA: TGTGCCAGCAGTACTCGGGGGGCCGCGAACACCGGGGAGCTGTTTTTT. Its translation is CASSTRGAANTGELFF.

The V gene is TRBV4-1, the J gene TRBJ2-3, with D tentatively TRBD1 (6 bases). The length of the CDR3 is 15 residues. Germline CDR1 is MGHRA and CDR2 is YSYEKL. The V end lost 1 base, the J end lost 3 bases, and 11 bases lay between the germline ends. CDR3 in DNA: TGCGCCAGCAGCCAAGTACAGGGTGTGACAGATACGCAGTATTTT. Its protein product is CASSQVQGVTDTQYF.